These 25 T cell receptor beta chains came from one sample sequenced in a study of Ad26.COV2.S vaccination and SARS-CoV-2 variants. Treatment specified: roughly 20 received Ad26.COV2.S at low or high dose, single or two shots; about 5 received placebo; per-sample allocation not given. Sampling happened 63 days after the first vaccine or placebo injection. Repertoires were generated with immunoSEQ multiplex PCR, while TCRdb's copy carries only in-frame clones and drops some. The table shows around 300,000 clones, with around 90% occurring only once. The sequencing here drew on peripheral blood, taken in a trial of Ad26.COV2.S vaccine versus placebo. These receptors were taken from a person between 18 and 65 years old who received the Ad26.COV2.S COVID-19 vaccine or a placebo.

This chain connects TRBV11-2 to TRBJ2-7; maybe TRBD1 (5 bases). V dropped 4 bases and J dropped 2 bases, with 18 bases sitting between them. This CDR3 has 16 residues. In germline, CDR1 is SGHAT, CDR2 FQNNGV. Here the CDR3 DNA reads TGTGCCAGCAGCTCAATACTCGGCACAGGAGCCTACGAGCAGTACTTC. Its protein is CASSSILGTGAYEQYF.

This rearrangement joins TRBV28 to TRBJ2-1; D perhaps matches TRBD1 (6 bases). The CDR3 length is 16 residues. The germline V and J ends were trimmed by 7 bases and 5 bases, with 21 bases remaining between them. CDR1 is MDHEN, CDR2 SYDVKM, per germline. The CDR3 bases are TGTGCCAGCACCCAGAACAGGGCCGAAAAGCACAATGAGCAGTTCTTC. Amino acid sequence: CASTQNRAEKHNEQFF.

The rearrangement links TRBV28 to TRBJ1-4; 7 bases align to TRBD1. The CDR3 runs 14 residues. J lost 8 bases, V lost 5 bases, and 8 bases had no gene match. Germline loops: CDR1 MDHEN, CDR2 SYDVKM. The CDR3 loop is CASSATGLWEKLFF. CDR3 coding DNA: TGTGCCAGCAGTGCGACAGGGCTATGGGAAAAACTGTTTTTT.

This chain connects TRBV5-4 to TRBJ2-6, with D perhaps matching TRBD1 (7 bases). CDR3 length: 15 amino acids. The germline CDR1 and CDR2 sequences are SGHNT and YYREEE (reference sequence). Trimming pared 4 bases from V and 2 bases from J, leaving 10 bases between. CDR3 DNA sequence: TGTGCCAGCAGCGTCAGGGGGGCTGGGGCCAACGTCCTGACTTTC. This gives the protein CASSVRGAGANVLTF.

The chain recombines TRBV9 with TRBJ2-1; 11 bases agree with TRBD2. Germline V gene sequence: CDR1 SGDLS, CDR2 YYNGEE. The CDR3 runs to 16 residues. V was pared by 4 bases and J by 10 bases, with 13 bases of the junction left unmatched. The CDR3 region is CASSPFDSGGADEQFF. The CDR3 DNA follows: TGTGCCAGCAGCCCCTTTGATAGCGGGGGGGCAGACGAGCAGTTCTTC.

This chain connects TRBV5-8 to TRBJ1-5; a possible D gene is TRBD1 (5 bases). The CDR3 totals 14 residues. The germline V and J ends were trimmed by 0 bases and 3 bases, with 7 bases remaining between them. From germline, CDR1 is SGHTS and CDR2 YDEGEE. The CDR3 DNA reads as TGTGCCAGCAGCTTGGGCAGGGCCAATCAGCCCCAGCATTTT. As protein: CASSLGRANQPQHF.

V and J are TRBV3-1 (or the pseudogene TRBV3-2) and TRBJ1-5; D is unclear. The CDR3 contains 13 residues. Deletions cut 0 bases from V and 6 bases from J, with 6 bases between. CDR1 is LGHDT and CDR2 is YNNKEL in the germline V gene (reference sequence). DNA of the CDR3: TGTGCCAGCAGCCAAGAAGGGCTTCAGCCCCAGCATTTT. Translation gives CASSQEGLQPQHF.

This clone was detected once. J is TRBJ2-7 and V is TRBV3-1 (or the pseudogene TRBV3-2), with a tentative D call TRBD2 (6 bases). From germline, CDR1 is LGHDT and CDR2 YNNKEL (reference sequence). This CDR3 has 14 residues. The germline V and J ends were trimmed by 3 bases and 7 bases, with 16 bases remaining between them. The CDR3 bases are TGTGCCAGCAGCCAGGGACTCTCCTTTGGGGAGCAGTACTTC. Translating gives CASSQGLSFGEQYF.

V is TRBV4-1 and J is TRBJ1-5; D may be TRBD1 (5 bases). There are 14 residues in the CDR3. Trimming left V 0 bases short and J 6 bases short, with 9 bases between. Germline CDR1 and CDR2: MGHRA and YSYEKL. In DNA form, the CDR3 reads TGCGCCAGCAGCCAAGATACGGGGGTTCAGCCCCAGCATTTT. Its translation: CASSQDTGVQPQHF.

The table lists this clone with a count of one. V and J are TRBV6-5 and TRBJ1-1; the D is unclear. V lost 8 bases and J 1 base, leaving 17 bases between the germline ends. The germline gives CDR1 MNHEY, CDR2 SVGAGI. The CDR3 length is 15 residues. The CDR3 region is CASGALWRRNTEAFF. As DNA, the CDR3 is TGTGCCAGCGGAGCTCTCTGGAGGAGGAACACTGAAGCTTTCTTT.

The rearrangement joins TRBV5-4 to TRBJ1-1, with D unresolved. Trimming left V 9 bases short and J 5 bases short, with 17 bases between. CDR1 is SGHNT and CDR2 is YYREEE in the germline V gene (reference sequence). This CDR3 has 13 residues. This CDR3 reads CAIPGGMGTEAFF. CDR3 in DNA: TGTGCCATCCCTGGAGGGATGGGAACTGAAGCTTTCTTT.

The CDR3 is CASSVATRGEGEKLFF. CDR3 DNA sequence: TGTGCCAGCAGCGTAGCTACGAGGGGCGAGGGTGAAAAACTGTTTTTT. This chain uses TRBV9 with TRBJ1-4; a weak D match, TRBD1 (5 bases). Per the germline V gene, CDR1 is SGDLS and CDR2 is YYNGEE. Trimming stripped 0 bases from V and 7 bases from J, with 16 bases between. This CDR3 has 16 amino acids.

The rearrangement joins TRBV19 to TRBJ2-2, with a weak D call TRBD2 (6 bases). From germline, CDR1 is LNHDA and CDR2 SQIVND (reference sequence). V lost 6 bases, J lost 3 bases, and 14 bases lay in between. The length of the CDR3 is 15 residues. The CDR3 loop is CASSRAWGDTGELFF. DNA of the CDR3: TGTGCCAGTAGCCGGGCTTGGGGGGACACCGGGGAGCTGTTTTTT.

The chain employs TRBV3-1 (or the pseudogene TRBV3-2) and TRBJ1-4; possible D gene TRBD1, 5 bases. Per the germline V gene, CDR1 is LGHDT and CDR2 is YNNKEL (reference sequence). V lost 4 bases and J lost 14, with 14 bases in between. This CDR3 spans 12 amino acids. CDR3 residues: CASSPHGGNLFF. CDR3 nucleotide sequence: TGTGCCAGCAGCCCCCACGGGGGTAATCTGTTTTTT.

This clone was seen once. J is TRBJ1-2 and V is TRBV7-2; D might be TRBD1 (6 bases). The CDR3 runs to 14 residues. Trimming took 2 bases from V and 7 from J, leaving 14 bases between them. Germline V gene data show CDR1 as SGHTA and CDR2 as FQGNSA. The CDR3 spells CASSLTPGTTGYTF. Written as DNA, the CDR3 is TGTGCCAGCAGCTTAACCCCAGGGACAACTGGCTACACCTTC.

Regarding this clone: Possible read error: a much larger clone is one base away. The sample carries other DNA sequences with the same CDR3. This chain joins TRBV7-9 and TRBJ1-4; 9 bases agree with TRBD1. Germline V gene data show CDR1 as SEHNR and CDR2 as FQNEAQ (reference sequence). Germline trimming cut 5 bases from V and 5 bases from J; bases unmatched to any gene: 3. The CDR3 sequence is 14 residues long. DNA of the CDR3: TGTGCCAGCAGCCAGGGACAGGGAAATGAAAAACTGTTTTTT. Translated, it gives CASSQGQGNEKLFF.

This chain joins TRBV18 and TRBJ1-2, with 8 positions matching TRBD1. The CDR3 is 14 amino acids. From germline, CDR1 is KGHSH and CDR2 LQKENI. The trim removed 0 bases at V and 7 bases at J, leaving 4 bases unmatched. CDR3 bases: TGTGCCAGCTCACCACCCGTGACAGGGGTTGGCTACACCTTC. Its protein product is CASSPPVTGVGYTF. The variable domain in full, completed from reference TRBV18 and TRBJ1-2, reads NAGVMQNPRHLVRRRGQEARLRCSPMKGHSHVYWYRQLPEEGLKFMVYLQKENIIDESGMPKERFSAEFPKEGPSILRIQQVVRGDSAAYFCASSPPVTGVGYTFGSGTRLTVV.

CDR3 residues: CASSRGSGTEAFF. CDR3 nucleotides: TGTGCCAGTAGTCGGGGAAGTGGCACTGAAGCTTTCTTT. The chain is built from TRBV19 and TRBJ1-1, with D uncertain. This CDR3 region has 13 residues. The V gene's germline CDR1 is LNHDA and CDR2 SQIVND (reference sequence). V gave up 5 bases and J gave up 4 bases, with 11 bases separating them.

This clone has only one observation. The V and J genes are TRBV12-5 and TRBJ2-7; D tentatively fits TRBD1 or TRBD2 (5 bases each). The V end was cut by 7 bases, the J end by 0 bases, with 22 bases between. This CDR3 has 17 residues. Germline assignment: CDR1 LGHNT and CDR2 FRNRAP. CDR3 sequence: CASAIPLGDRLSYEQYF. The DNA of the CDR3 is TGTGCTAGTGCTATCCCTCTCGGGGACCGACTCTCCTACGAGCAGTACTTC.

V gene TRBV30 combines with J gene TRBJ2-6, with D uncertain. CDR3 length equals 13 residues. Germline CDR1 reads GTSNPN; CDR2 reads SVGIG (reference sequence). Trimming removed 0 bases at V and 3 bases at J, with 3 bases between. CDR3 in amino acids: CAWSVRGANVLTF. As DNA, the CDR3 is TGTGCCTGGAGTGTCCGTGGGGCCAACGTCCTGACTTTC.

V is TRBV7-2 and J is TRBJ2-3, with D possibly matching TRBD2 (6 bases). Trimming pared 4 bases from V and 5 bases from J, leaving 13 bases between. Germline CDR1 is SGHTA and CDR2 is FQGNSA. The CDR3 sequence is 14 residues long. CDR3 nucleotides: TGTGCCAGCAGCTCCAGACTAGTTGGAGATACGCAGTATTTT. This sequence encodes CASSSRLVGDTQYF.

The rearrangement links TRBV7-3 to TRBJ2-2, with no clear D. This CDR3 has 14 residues. Between the trimmed V and J ends, which lost 2 bases and 6 bases, there was a span of 10 bases. Germline CDR1 SGHTA, CDR2 FQGTGA. As DNA, the CDR3 is TGTGCCAGCAGCTTAGGTCTCGGATCCGGGGAGCTGTTTTTT. Residues: CASSLGLGSGELFF. Looking up the rest from reference TRBV7-3 and TRBJ2-2 gives the full variable domain: GAGVSQTPSNKVTEKGKYVELRCDPISGHTALYWYRQSLGQGPEFLIYFQGTGAADDSGLPNDRFFAVRPEGSVSTLKIQRTERGDSAVYLCASSLGLGSGELFFGEGSRLTVL.

The V and J genes are TRBV6-6 and TRBJ1-5; D possibly corresponds to TRBD1 (5 bases). Looked up from germline, CDR1 is MNHNY and CDR2 is SVGAGI (reference sequence). Trimming shortened V by 5 bases and J by 2 bases, and 16 bases separated the two germline ends. This CDR3 is 16 amino acids long. CDR3 nucleotide sequence: TGTGCCAGCAGTCCTGCGTGGGGCGCGGGCAATCAGCCCCAGCATTTT. Protein sequence: CASSPAWGAGNQPQHF.

This chain uses TRBV5-4 with TRBJ1-6; D unresolved. The CDR3 extends over 15 amino acids. Germline V lookup: CDR1 SGHNT, CDR2 YYREEE (reference sequence). Trimming stripped 2 bases from V and 6 bases from J, with 12 bases between. CDR3 bases: TGTGCCAGCAGCTTATGGCCAAGGATTAATTCACCCCTCCACTTT. Translating gives CASSLWPRINSPLHF.

This chain joins TRBV11-3 and TRBJ2-5; 9 bases agree with TRBD1. The CDR3 length is 13 residues. V trimming: 4 bases; J trimming: 5 bases; junction bases outside the gene matches: 2. Germline values: CDR1 SGHNT, CDR2 YENEEA. The CDR3 coding sequence is TGTGCCAGCAGCTCAGGGACAGGGGAGACCCAGTACTTC. Protein product: CASSSGTGETQYF.